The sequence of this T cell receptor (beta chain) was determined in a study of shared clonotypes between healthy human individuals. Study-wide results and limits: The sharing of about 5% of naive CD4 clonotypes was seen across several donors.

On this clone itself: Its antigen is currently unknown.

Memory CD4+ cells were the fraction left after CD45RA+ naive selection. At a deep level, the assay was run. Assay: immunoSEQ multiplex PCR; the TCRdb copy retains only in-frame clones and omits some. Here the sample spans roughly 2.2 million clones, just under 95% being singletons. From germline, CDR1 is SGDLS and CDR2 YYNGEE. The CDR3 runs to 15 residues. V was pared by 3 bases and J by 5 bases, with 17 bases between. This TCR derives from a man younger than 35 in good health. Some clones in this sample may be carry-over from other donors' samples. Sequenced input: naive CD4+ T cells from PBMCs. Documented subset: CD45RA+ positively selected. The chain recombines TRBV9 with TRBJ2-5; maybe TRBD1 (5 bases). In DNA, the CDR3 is TGTGCCAGCAGCGCAGAGGACACCCTAGGGGAGACCCAGTACTTC. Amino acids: CASSAEDTLGETQYF.